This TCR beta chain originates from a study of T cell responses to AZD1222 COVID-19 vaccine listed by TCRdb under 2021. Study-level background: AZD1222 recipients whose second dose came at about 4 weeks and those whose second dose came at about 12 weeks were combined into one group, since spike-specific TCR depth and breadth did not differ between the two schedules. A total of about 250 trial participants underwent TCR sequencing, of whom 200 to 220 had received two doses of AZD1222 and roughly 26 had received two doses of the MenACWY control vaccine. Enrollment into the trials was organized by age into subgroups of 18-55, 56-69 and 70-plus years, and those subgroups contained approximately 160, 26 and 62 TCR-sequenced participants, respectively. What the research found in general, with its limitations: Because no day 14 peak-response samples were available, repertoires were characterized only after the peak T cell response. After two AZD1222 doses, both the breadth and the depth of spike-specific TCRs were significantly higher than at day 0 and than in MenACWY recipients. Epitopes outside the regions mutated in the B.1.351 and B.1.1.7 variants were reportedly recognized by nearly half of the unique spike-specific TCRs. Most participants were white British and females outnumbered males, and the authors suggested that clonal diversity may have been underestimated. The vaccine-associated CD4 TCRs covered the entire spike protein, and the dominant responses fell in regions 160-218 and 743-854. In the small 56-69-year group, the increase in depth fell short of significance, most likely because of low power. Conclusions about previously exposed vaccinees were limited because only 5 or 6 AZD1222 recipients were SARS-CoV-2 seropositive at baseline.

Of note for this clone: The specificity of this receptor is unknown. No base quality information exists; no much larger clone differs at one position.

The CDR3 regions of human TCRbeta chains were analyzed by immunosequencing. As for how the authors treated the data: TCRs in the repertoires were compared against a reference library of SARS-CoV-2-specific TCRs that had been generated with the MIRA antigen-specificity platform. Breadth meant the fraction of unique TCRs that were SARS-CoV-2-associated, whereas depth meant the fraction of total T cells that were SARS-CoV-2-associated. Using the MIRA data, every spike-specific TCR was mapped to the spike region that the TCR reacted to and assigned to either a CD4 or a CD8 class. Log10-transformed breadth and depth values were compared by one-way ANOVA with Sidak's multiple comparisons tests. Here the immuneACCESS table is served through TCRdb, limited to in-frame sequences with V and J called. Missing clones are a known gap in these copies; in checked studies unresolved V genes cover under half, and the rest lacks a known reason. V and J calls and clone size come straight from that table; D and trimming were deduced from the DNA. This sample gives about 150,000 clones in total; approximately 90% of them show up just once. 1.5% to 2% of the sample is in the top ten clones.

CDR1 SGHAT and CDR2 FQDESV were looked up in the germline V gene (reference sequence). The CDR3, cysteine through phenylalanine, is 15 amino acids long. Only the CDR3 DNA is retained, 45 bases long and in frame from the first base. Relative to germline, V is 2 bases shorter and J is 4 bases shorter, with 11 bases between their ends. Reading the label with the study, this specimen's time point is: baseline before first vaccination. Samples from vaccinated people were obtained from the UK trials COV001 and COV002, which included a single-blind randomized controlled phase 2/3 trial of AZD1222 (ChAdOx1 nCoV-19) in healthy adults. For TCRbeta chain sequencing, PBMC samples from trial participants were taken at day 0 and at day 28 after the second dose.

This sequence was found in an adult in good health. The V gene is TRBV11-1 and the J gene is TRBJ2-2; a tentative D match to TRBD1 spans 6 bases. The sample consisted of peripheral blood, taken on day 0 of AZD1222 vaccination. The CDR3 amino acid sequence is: CASSLNRAGTGELFF. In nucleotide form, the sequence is TGTGCCAGCAGCTTAAACAGGGCTGGCACCGGGGAGCTGTTTTTT. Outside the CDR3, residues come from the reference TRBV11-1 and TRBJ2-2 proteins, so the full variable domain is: EAEVAQSPRYKITEKSQAVAFWCDPISGHATLYWYRQILGQGPELLVQFQDESVVDDSQLPKDRFSAERLKGVDSTLKIQPAELGDSAMYLCASSLNRAGTGELFFGEGSRLTVL.